This T cell receptor (beta chain) was observed in a study of monozygotic twins with inflammatory bowel disease. Whole-study findings and limits: IBD patients exhibited fewer clonotypes shared with other individuals than healthy twins, particularly with disease activity. Possibly reflecting limited power, no difference in repertoire similarity was found between concordant and discordant twins.

The CDR3 loop spans 15 amino acids. Germline V CDR1 and CDR2: MNHEY, SMNVEV (reference sequence). On this clonotype itself: Its antigen is not identified.

Collection yielded 2.5 to 3 ml of blood per donor. Two nested PCRs, run for approximately 17 and 9 cycles, were applied to TCRalpha and TCRbeta cDNA. TCRdb re-called the 5' RACE reads and shows each CDR3 protein once, DNA omitted. The sample has hundreds of thousands of distinct CDR3 sequences. Sample: blood. The sequence was collected from a human donor with ulcerative colitis or Crohn's disease, or a healthy co-twin of an affected twin (not recorded which). This chain joins TRBV27 and TRBJ2-2; the TRBD1 assignment by TCRdb is unverifiable without DNA. This CDR3 is CASSLRTGVTGELFF.